This T cell receptor (beta chain) came from a study of response to subunit inactivated influenza vaccine. General observations from the study: The authors suggested that few new T cells are recruited per seasonal influenza vaccination.

This clonotype has at least ten counts. Its antigen is as yet unknown. TCRdb reanalysed the RT-PCR reads using MiXCR and keeps one entry per CDR3 protein. Of roughly 650,000 distinct CDR3 sequences in the sample, about 15% were seen once. This clonotype was obtained from a man in his fifties or sixties who received an inactivated influenza vaccine. Sequenced material: PBMCs from blood, taken 11 to 12 days after vaccination.

CDR3 in DNA: TGCGCCAGCAGTCGAGGACAGTTCTCTGGGGCCAACGTCCTGACTTTC. This translates into CASSRGQFSGANVLTF. The chain couples TRBV4-3 to TRBJ2-6; weak D call: TRBD1 (6 bases). V was cut by 6 bases and J by 0 bases, with 12 bases left in between. Germline V gene sequence: CDR1 LGHNA, CDR2 YSLEER. The CDR3 runs 16 residues.